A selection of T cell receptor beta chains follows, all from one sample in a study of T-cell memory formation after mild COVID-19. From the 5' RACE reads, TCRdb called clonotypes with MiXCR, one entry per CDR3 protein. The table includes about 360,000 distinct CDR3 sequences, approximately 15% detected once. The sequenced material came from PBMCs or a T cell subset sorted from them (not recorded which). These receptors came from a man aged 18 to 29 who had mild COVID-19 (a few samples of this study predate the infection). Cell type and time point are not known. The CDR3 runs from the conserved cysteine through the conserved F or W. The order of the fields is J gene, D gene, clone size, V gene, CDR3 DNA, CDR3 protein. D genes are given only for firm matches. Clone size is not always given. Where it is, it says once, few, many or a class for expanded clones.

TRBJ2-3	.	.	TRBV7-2	TGTGCCAGCAGCTTAAATATAGTTCAGACGCAGTATTTT	CASSLNIVQTQYF
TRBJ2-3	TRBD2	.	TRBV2	TGTGCCAGCAATAAAGGGACTAGCGCAGATACGCAGTATTTT	CASNKGTSADTQYF
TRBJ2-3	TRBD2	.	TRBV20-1	TGCAGTGCGCCGCGGGGGGATGAAAGCACAGATACGCAGTATTTT	CSAPRGDESTDTQYF
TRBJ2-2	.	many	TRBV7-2	TGTGCCAGCAGCTTAGCGTTCACGCCGGGCACCGGGGAGCTGTTTTTT	CASSLAFTPGTGELFF
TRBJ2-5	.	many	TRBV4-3	TGCGCCAGCAGATCTGGGGAGACCCAGTACTTC	CASRSGETQYF
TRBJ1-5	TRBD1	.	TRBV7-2	TGTGCCAGCAGCTTGGGACAGGGGGGTCGGACCCAGCATTTT	CASSLGQGGRTQHF
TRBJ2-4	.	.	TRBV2	TGTGCCAGCAAGATGAGAGGGCTCCAGTACTTC	CASKMRGLQYF
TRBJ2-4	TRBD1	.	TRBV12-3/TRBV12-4	TGTGCCAGCAGACGGACAGGGGGCTTGGACATTCAGTACTTC	CASRRTGGLDIQYF
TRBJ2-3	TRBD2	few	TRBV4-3	TGCGCCAGCAGCCAAGATCAAAGGACTAGCGCCCAGGATACGCAGTATTTT	CASSQDQRTSAQDTQYF
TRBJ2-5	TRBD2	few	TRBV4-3	TGCGCCAGCAGCGCCCTGTCTAGCGGGGGGGAAGGAGAGACCCAGTACTTC	CASSALSSGGEGETQYF
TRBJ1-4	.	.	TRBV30	TGTGCCTGGAGTGTTACCAAAAAACTGTTTTTT	CAWSVTKKLFF
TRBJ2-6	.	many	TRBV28	TGTGCCACCGCGGGGTTCTCTGGGGCCAACGTCCTGACTTTC	CATAGFSGANVLTF
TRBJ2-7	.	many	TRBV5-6	TGTGCCAGCAGCGAACACGGCGAGCAGTACTTC	CASSEHGEQYF
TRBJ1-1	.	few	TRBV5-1	TGCGCCAGCAGCTTGGAGTGGGGGACTGAAGCTTTCTTT	CASSLEWGTEAFF
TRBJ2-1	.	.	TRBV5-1	TGCGCCAGCAGCTCCCGGGGCCTCTACAATGAGCAGTTCTTC	CASSSRGLYNEQFF
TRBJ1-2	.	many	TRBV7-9	TGTGCCAGCAGTTTAGGGACGGGCAACTATGGCTACACCTTC	CASSLGTGNYGYTF
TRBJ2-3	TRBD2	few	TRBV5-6	TGTGCCAGCAGCCCGATAGCGGGCCGCACAGATACGCAGTATTTT	CASSPIAGRTDTQYF
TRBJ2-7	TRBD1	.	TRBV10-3	TGTGCCATCAGTGAGTCGATTCTTAGGGGGCAACACGAGCAGTACTTC	CAISESILRGQHEQYF
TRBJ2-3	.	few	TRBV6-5	TGTGCCAGCAGTAGGAGGTCTCCGGGGGCAGATACGCAGTATTTT	CASSRRSPGADTQYF
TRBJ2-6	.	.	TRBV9	TGTGCCAGCAGCCAACCCTCTGGGGCCAACGTCCTGACTTTC	CASSQPSGANVLTF
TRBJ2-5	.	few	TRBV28	TGTGCCAGCAGTTTCGGTTTCAGGGTAGTGGAAGGGGCCCAGTACTTC	CASSFGFRVVEGAQYF
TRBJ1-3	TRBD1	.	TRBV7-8	TGTGCCAGCAGCCAGAATGCGGGACAGGGGTACGGAAACACCATATATTTT	CASSQNAGQGYGNTIYF
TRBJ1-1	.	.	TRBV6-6	TGTGCCAGCAGAGAGGTACGGGACACTGAAGCTTTCTTT	CASREVRDTEAFF
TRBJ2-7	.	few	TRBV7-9	TGTGCCAGCAGTAGGCCAGGAGCCTCCTACGAGCAGTACTTC	CASSRPGASYEQYF
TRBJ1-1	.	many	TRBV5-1	TGCGCCAGCAGATCTGGGGCTCGGACTGAAGCTTTCTTT	CASRSGARTEAFF
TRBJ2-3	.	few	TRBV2	TGTGCCAGCAGGTCAACTAGCACAGATACGCAGTATTTT	CASRSTSTDTQYF
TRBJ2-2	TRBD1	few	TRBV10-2	TGCGCCAGTGGGGGACAGGGGGCACCCGGGGAGCTGTTTTTT	CASGGQGAPGELFF
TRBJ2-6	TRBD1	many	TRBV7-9	TGTGCCAGCAGCGGAAGGGACAGGGGGAACCCTGGGGCCAACGTCCTGACTTTC	CASSGRDRGNPGANVLTF
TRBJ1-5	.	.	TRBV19	TGTGCCAGTAGTATGGTCGGACAGAGCAATCAGCCCCAGCATTTT	CASSMVGQSNQPQHF
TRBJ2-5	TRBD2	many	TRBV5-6	TGTGCCAGCAGCTTGAGAGCCATGGGAGGGGAGACCCAGTACTTC	CASSLRAMGGETQYF
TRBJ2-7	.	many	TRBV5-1	TGCGCCAGCAGCTTGCAGCTGGCCTCCTACGAGCAGTACTTC	CASSLQLASYEQYF
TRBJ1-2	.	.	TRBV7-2	TGTGCCAGCAGCTTCGTGGCTCTTATGGGAGATGGCTACACCTTC	CASSFVALMGDGYTF
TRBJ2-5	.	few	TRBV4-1	TGCGCCAGCAGTCCGGTGCGGGGTCTAGAGACCCAGTACTTC	CASSPVRGLETQYF
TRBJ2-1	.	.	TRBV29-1	TGCAGCGTTGCCTGGAGCTCCTACAATGAGCAGTTCTTC	CSVAWSSYNEQFF
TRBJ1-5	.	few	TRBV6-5	TGTGCCAGCAGTAGAGGACTGGACAATCAGCCCCAGCATTTT	CASSRGLDNQPQHF
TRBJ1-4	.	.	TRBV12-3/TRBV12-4	TGTGCCAGCAGGCGTATCGGGGGAGGAGAAAAACTGTTTTTT	CASRRIGGGEKLFF
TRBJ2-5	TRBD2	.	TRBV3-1	TGTGCCAGCAGCCAAGGCCCGGGGGGGCCCCAAGAGACCCAGTACTTC	CASSQGPGGPQETQYF
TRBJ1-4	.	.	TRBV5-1	TGCGCCAGCAGCCCGGCCCCTGCAACTAATGAAAAACTGTTTTTT	CASSPAPATNEKLFF
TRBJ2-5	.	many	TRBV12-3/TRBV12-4	TGTGCCAGCAGTCCCCAGGGAAGTGAGGAGACCCAGTACTTC	CASSPQGSEETQYF
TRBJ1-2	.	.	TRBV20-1	TGCAGTGCCAGGGACGGAGGAGGGTACTATGGCTACACCATCGCCTTC	CSARDGGGYYGYTIAF
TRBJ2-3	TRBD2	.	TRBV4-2	TGTGCCAGCAGCCAGGGACTAGCGGGGGGTGTCACAGATACGCAGTATTTT	CASSQGLAGGVTDTQYF
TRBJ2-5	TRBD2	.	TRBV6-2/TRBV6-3	TGTGCCAGCAGTGTGACTAGCGGGGGGCAAGAGACCCAGTACTTC	CASSVTSGGQETQYF
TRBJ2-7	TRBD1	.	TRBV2	TGTGCCAGCAGGAGGACAGGGGCCTACGAGCAGTACTTC	CASRRTGAYEQYF
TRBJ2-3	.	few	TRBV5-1	TGCGCCAGCAGCTTCGGGGTGGCGGGCACAGATACGCAGTATTTT	CASSFGVAGTDTQYF
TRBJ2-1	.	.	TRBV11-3	TGTGCCAGCAGCCGGGGGCAATACGCAGACAGGGATGAGCAGTTCTTC	CASSRGQYADRDEQFF
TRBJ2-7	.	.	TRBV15	TGTGCCACCAGATCTAGGGGCGAAGGCGAGCAGTACTTC	CATRSRGEGEQYF
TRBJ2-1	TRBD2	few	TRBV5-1	TGCGCCAGCAGCTCTATAACTAGCGGGGGGGCGAATGAGCAGTTCTTC	CASSSITSGGANEQFF